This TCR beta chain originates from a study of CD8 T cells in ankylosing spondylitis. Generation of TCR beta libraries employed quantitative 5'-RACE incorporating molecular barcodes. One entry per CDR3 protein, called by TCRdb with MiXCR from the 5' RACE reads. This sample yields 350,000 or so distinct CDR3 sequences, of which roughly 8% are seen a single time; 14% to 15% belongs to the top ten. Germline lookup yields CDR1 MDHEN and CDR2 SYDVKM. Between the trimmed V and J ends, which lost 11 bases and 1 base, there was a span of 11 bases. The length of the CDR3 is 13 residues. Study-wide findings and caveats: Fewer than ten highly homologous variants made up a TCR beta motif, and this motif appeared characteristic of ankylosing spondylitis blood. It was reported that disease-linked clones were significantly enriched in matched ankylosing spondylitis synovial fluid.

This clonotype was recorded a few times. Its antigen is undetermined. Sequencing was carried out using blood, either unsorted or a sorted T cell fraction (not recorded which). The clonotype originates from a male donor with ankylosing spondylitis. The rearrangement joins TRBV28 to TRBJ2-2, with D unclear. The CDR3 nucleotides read TGTGCCTGCCAAGAGGTGAACACCGGGGAGCTGTTTTTT. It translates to CACQEVNTGELFF.